These T cell receptor beta chains were read from a single sample in a study of T cell repertoires in cytomegalovirus infection. TCRdb analysed the reads with MiXCR anew, one entry per CDR3 protein. The data contain 350,000 to 500,000 distinct CDR3 sequences, 30% to 40% of them singletons. The material sequenced was PBMCs. The receptors derive from a human donor in good health (CMV status not recorded). Some clones in this sample may be carry-over from other donors' samples. Both conserved end residues are part of each CDR3. D genes are given only for firm matches. Clone size appears in some rows only: once, few, many, or a class for an expanded clone.

V	D	J	size	CDR3	DNA
TRBV5-5	TRBD1	TRBJ2-1	-	CASRSGQGANEQFF	TGTGCCAGCAGATCAGGACAGGGGGCGAATGAGCAGTTCTTC
TRBV7-8	TRBD1	TRBJ1-2	-	CASSLETGMGGYTF	TGTGCCAGCAGCTTAGAGACAGGGATGGGCGGCTACACCTTC
TRBV7-2	TRBD2	TRBJ2-3	many	CASSQRTSGGRADTQYF	TGTGCCAGCAGCCAAAGGACTAGCGGGGGACGGGCAGATACGCAGTATTTT
TRBV4-3	-	TRBJ1-1	-	CASTYSHGRMNTEAFF	TGCGCCAGCACGTATAGTCACGGACGGATGAACACTGAAGCTTTCTTT
TRBV19	-	TRBJ2-7	-	CASSIVPAGNYEQYF	TGTGCCAGTAGTATAGTGCCAGCGGGTAACTACGAGCAGTACTTC
TRBV7-6	-	TRBJ2-3	few	CASSLGGGTSTDTQYF	TGTGCCAGCAGCTTAGGTGGGGGGACTAGCACAGATACGCAGTATTTT
TRBV20-1	-	TRBJ2-7	few	CSASRTRGGVGIYEQYF	TGCAGTGCTAGTCGGACACGTGGAGGGGTAGGGATCTACGAGCAGTACTTC
TRBV20-1	TRBD1	TRBJ2-3	-	CSAPLGRGRLDTQYF	TGCAGTGCTCCACTGGGCAGGGGGCGATTGGATACGCAGTATTTT
TRBV5-4	TRBD1	TRBJ1-2	-	CASSLGDRGPGGYTF	TGTGCCAGCAGCTTGGGTGACAGGGGGCCTGGGGGCTACACCTTC
TRBV7-9	-	TRBJ2-7	many	CASTPIGGSYEQYF	TGTGCCAGCACCCCCATCGGCGGTTCCTACGAGCAGTACTTC
TRBV12-3/TRBV12-4	TRBD1	TRBJ1-1	few	CASSLDWTGVRQNTEAFF	TGTGCCAGCAGTCTCGACTGGACAGGGGTTAGACAGAACACTGAAGCTTTCTTT
TRBV27	TRBD1	TRBJ2-3	few	CASRGQGRDTDTQYF	TGTGCCAGCAGGGGACAGGGGCGTGACACAGATACGCAGTATTTT
TRBV7-9	-	TRBJ2-7	few	CASSSRDKRGSYEQYF	TGTGCCAGCAGCTCACGGGACAAGCGGGGCTCCTACGAGCAGTACTTC
TRBV19	TRBD1	TRBJ2-4	-	CASGRDRGNSQYF	TGTGCCAGTGGGAGGGACAGGGGAAACAGTCAGTACTTC
TRBV6-6	-	TRBJ1-3	-	CASSYDSISGNTIYF	TGTGCCAGCAGTTATGACAGTATCTCTGGAAACACCATATATTTT
TRBV3-1	TRBD2	TRBJ2-5	-	CSSSLLTSGGKTQYF	TGTTCCAGCAGCCTCCTGACTAGCGGGGGAAAGACCCAGTACTTC
TRBV6-1	TRBD1	TRBJ1-1	few	CASTPTGRTEAFF	TGTGCCAGCACCCCGACAGGGCGAACTGAAGCTTTCTTT
TRBV12-3/TRBV12-4	-	TRBJ1-5	medium-sized	CASSWTDSNQPQHF	TGTGCCAGCAGTTGGACAGATAGCAATCAGCCCCAGCATTTT
TRBV3-1	-	TRBJ2-7	-	CASSQVTDSGEQYF	TGTGCCAGCAGCCAAGTCACGGACAGTGGAGAGCAGTACTTC
TRBV28	-	TRBJ1-3	-	CASRCPGALVNTIYF	TGTGCCAGCAGGTGTCCAGGGGCTCTCGTAAACACCATATATTTT
TRBV18	TRBD1	TRBJ2-7	-	CASSPNRGAYEQYF	TGTGCCAGCTCACCAAACAGGGGAGCCTACGAGCAGTACTTC
TRBV20-1	TRBD1	TRBJ1-6	-	CSAPGQGNSPLHF	TGCAGTGCTCCGGGACAGGGGAATTCACCCCTCCACTTT
TRBV7-3	TRBD1	TRBJ1-5	few	CASRLISRDRVEGNRDQPQHF	TGTGCCAGCAGACTAATAAGCCGGGACAGGGTTGAGGGTAATCGAGATCAGCCCCAGCATTTT
TRBV6-1	TRBD1	TRBJ2-5	many	CASRGTAETQYF	TGTGCCAGCAGAGGGACAGCTGAGACCCAGTACTTC
TRBV7-2	TRBD2	TRBJ2-3	-	CASSLVWAGGPITDTQYF	TGTGCCAGCAGCTTAGTGTGGGCGGGGGGACCCATCACAGATACGCAGTATTTT
TRBV28	-	TRBJ1-5	-	CASSLRTDENQPQHF	TGTGCCAGCAGTTTAAGGACTGATGAAAATCAGCCCCAGCATTTT
TRBV20-1	TRBD2	TRBJ2-1	few	CSARGIPWGGRYNEQFF	TGCAGTGCTAGAGGCATCCCTTGGGGGGGTAGGTACAATGAGCAGTTCTTC
TRBV12-3/TRBV12-4	-	TRBJ2-1	-	CASSIRRSGIHNEQFF	TGTGCCAGCAGCATACGGAGATCGGGGATCCACAATGAGCAGTTCTTC
TRBV6-1	TRBD2	TRBJ2-3	-	CASSEDRTSGGYF	TGTGCCAGCAGTGAAGATAGGACTAGCGGGGGGTATTTT
TRBV5-1	-	TRBJ2-7	few	CASSLDGQASYEQYF	TGCGCCAGCAGCTTGGACGGGCAGGCGTCCTACGAGCAGTACTTC
TRBV6-2/TRBV6-3	-	TRBJ1-2	many	CASSRDGGAAYGYTF	TGTGCCAGCAGTAGAGACGGGGGCGCCGCTTATGGCTACACCTTC
TRBV6-5	-	TRBJ1-1	-	CASKGPRGKNTEAFF	TGTGCCAGCAAGGGGCCCCGGGGGAAGAACACTGAAGCTTTCTTT
TRBV29-1	-	TRBJ1-2	-	CSVERDGSGLLNYGYTF	TGCAGCGTTGAACGGGATGGGAGTGGACTTTTAAACTATGGCTACACCTTC
TRBV7-6	TRBD1	TRBJ2-3	many	CASSLGTGGSSTDTQYF	TGTGCCAGCAGCTTAGGCACAGGGGGAAGTAGCACAGATACGCAGTATTTT
TRBV12-3/TRBV12-4	-	TRBJ2-3	-	CASSPGGRTDTQYF	TGTGCCAGCAGTCCCGGGGGGCGCACAGATACGCAGTATTTT
TRBV7-2	TRBD1	TRBJ1-5	-	CASSTGQLRGQPQHF	TGTGCCAGCAGCACGGGACAGCTCCGAGGTCAGCCCCAGCATTTT
TRBV5-4	-	TRBJ2-2	-	CASSASRAGELFF	TGTGCCAGCAGCGCCTCTCGCGCCGGGGAGCTGTTTTTT
TRBV2	TRBD2	TRBJ2-1	-	CASSVAGGPRNEPFF	TGTGCCAGCAGTGTTGCGGGGGGGCCTAGGAATGAGCCGTTCTTC
TRBV7-2	-	TRBJ2-1	many	CASSSPILDKSNEQFF	TGTGCCAGCAGCTCCCCAATCCTAGATAAATCGAACGAGCAGTTCTTC